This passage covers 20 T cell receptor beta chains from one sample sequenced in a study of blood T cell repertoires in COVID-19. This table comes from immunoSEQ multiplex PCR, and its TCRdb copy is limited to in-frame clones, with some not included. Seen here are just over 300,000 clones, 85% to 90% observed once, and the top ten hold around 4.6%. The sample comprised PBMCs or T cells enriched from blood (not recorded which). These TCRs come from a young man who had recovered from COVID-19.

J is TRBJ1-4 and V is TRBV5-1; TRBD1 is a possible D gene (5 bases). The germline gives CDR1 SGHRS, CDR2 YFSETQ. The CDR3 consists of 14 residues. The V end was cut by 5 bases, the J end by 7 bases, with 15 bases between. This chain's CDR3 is CASRPGGPFEKLFF. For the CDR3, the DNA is TGCGCCAGCAGACCGGGGGGACCGTTTGAAAAACTGTTTTTT.

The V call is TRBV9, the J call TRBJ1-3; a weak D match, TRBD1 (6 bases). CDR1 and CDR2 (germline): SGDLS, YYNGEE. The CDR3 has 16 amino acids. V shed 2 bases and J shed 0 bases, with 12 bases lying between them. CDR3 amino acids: CASSVTGSSSGNTIYF. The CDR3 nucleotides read TGTGCCAGCAGCGTTACAGGGTCATCCTCTGGAAACACCATATATTTT.

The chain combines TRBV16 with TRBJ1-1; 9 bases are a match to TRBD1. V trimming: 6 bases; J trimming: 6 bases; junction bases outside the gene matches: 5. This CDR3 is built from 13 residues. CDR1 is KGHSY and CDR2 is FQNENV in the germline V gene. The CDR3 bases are TGTGCCAGCAGGATAGGGACAGGGTCTGAAGCTTTCTTT. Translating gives CASRIGTGSEAFF. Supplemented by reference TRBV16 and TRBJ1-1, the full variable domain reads GEEVAQTPKHLVRGEGQKAKLYCAPIKGHSYVFWYQQVLKNEFKFLISFQNENVFDETGMPKERFSAKCLPNSPCSLEIQATKLEDSAVYFCASRIGTGSEAFFGQGTRLTVV.

The CDR3 sequence is CASSVESGRPSYNEQFF. The CDR3, as DNA: TGTGCCAGCAGCGTGGAGAGCGGGAGGCCTTCCTACAATGAGCAGTTCTTC. The V and J genes are TRBV9 and TRBJ2-1, with 9 nucleotides matching TRBD2. This CDR3 contains 17 residues. The ends lost 2 bases at V and 1 base at J; junction bases unmatched: 7. Germline V lookup: CDR1 SGDLS, CDR2 YYNGEE. The full variable domain, in which reference TRBV9 and TRBJ2-1 provide the parts outside the CDR3, is DSGVTQTPKHLITATGQRVTLRCSPRSGDLSVYWYQQSLDQGLQFLIQYYNGEERAKGNILERFSAQQFPDLHSELNLSSLELGDSALYFCASSVESGRPSYNEQFFGPGTRLTVL.

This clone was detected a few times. The CDR3 DNA reads as TGTGCCAGCTCACGCGGGAGGGGTGAGCCCCAGCATTTT. It codes for CASSRGRGEPQHF. The gene calls are TRBV18 and TRBJ1-5, with D possibly matching TRBD1 (5 bases). Germline V gene sequence: CDR1 KGHSH, CDR2 LQKENI. Deletions cut 4 bases from V and 8 bases from J, with 12 bases between. The length of the CDR3 is 13 residues.

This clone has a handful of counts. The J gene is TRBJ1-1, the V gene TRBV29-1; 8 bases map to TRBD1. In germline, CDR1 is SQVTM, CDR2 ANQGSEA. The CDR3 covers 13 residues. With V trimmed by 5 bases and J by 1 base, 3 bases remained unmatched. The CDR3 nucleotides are TGCAGCGTTCAACAGGGGGGGAACACTGAAGCTTTCTTT. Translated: CSVQQGGNTEAFF.

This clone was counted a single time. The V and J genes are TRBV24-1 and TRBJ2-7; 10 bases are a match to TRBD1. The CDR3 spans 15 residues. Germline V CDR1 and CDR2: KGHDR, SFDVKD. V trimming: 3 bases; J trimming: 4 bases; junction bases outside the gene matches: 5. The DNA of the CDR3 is TGTGCCACCAGTGATAGCCGGGACAGGGGATACGAGCAGTACTTC. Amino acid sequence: CATSDSRDRGYEQYF.

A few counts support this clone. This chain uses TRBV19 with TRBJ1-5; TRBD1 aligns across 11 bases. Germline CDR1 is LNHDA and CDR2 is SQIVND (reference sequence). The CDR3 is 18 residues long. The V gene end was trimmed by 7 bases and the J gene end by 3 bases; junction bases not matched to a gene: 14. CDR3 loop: CASTPGQGAPTFNQPQHF. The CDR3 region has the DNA TGTGCCAGTACTCCTGGACAGGGGGCTCCCACTTTCAATCAGCCCCAGCATTTT.

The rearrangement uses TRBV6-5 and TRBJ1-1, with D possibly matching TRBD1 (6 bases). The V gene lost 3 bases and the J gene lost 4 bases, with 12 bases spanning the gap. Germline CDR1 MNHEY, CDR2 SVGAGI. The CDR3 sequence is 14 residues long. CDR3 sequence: CASSYSGASTEAFF. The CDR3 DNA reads TGTGCCAGCAGTTATTCAGGGGCTAGCACTGAAGCTTTCTTT.

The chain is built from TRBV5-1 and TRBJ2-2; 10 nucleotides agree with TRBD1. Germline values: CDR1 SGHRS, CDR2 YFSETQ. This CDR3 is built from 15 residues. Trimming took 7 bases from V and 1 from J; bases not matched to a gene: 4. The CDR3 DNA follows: TGCGCCAGCCATGGACAGGGGGGGAACACCGGGGAGCTGTTTTTT. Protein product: CASHGQGGNTGELFF.

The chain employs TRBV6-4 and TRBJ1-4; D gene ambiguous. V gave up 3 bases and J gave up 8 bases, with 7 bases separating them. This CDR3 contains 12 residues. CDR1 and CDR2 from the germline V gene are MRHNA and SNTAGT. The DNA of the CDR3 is TGTGCCAGCAGTGAGGTGGGCGAAAAACTGTTTTTT. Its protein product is CASSEVGEKLFF.

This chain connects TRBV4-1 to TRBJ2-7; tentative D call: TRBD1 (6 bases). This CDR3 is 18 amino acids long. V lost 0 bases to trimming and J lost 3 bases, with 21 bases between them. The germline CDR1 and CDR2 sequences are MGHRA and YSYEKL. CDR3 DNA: TGCGCCAGCAGCCAAGACCCGGGACATAGAGCCACGAACTACGAGCAGTACTTC. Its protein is CASSQDPGHRATNYEQYF.

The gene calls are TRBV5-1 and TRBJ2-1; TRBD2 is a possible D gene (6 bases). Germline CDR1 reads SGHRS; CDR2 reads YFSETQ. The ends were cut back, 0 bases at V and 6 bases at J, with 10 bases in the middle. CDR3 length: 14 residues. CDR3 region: CASSLEEGGNEQFF. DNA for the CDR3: TGCGCCAGCAGCTTGGAGGAGGGTGGCAATGAGCAGTTCTTC.

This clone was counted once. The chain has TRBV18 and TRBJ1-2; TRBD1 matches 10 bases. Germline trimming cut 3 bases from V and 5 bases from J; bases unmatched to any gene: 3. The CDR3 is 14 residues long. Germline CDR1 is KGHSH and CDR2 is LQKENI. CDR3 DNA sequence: TGTGCCAGCTCACCTGACAGGGGGCAATATGGCTACACCTTC. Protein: CASSPDRGQYGYTF.

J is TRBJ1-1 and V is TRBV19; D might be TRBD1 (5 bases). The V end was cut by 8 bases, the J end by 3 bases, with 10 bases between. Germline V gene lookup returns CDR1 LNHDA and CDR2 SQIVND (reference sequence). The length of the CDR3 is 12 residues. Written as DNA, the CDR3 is TGTGCCAGTGGGGAGGGGTACACTGAAGCTTTCTTT. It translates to CASGEGYTEAFF. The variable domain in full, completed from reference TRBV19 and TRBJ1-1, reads DGGITQSPKYLFRKEGQNVTLSCEQNLNHDAMYWYRQDPGQGLRLIYYSQIVNDFQKGDIAEGYSVSREKKESFPLTVTSAQKNPTAFYLCASGEGYTEAFFGQGTRLTVV.

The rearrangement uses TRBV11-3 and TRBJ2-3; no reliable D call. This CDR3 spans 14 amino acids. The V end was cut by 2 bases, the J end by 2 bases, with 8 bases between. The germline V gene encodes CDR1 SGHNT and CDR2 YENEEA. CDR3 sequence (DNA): TGTGCCAGCAGCTTAACCCCAGTCACAGATACGCAGTATTTT. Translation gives CASSLTPVTDTQYF.

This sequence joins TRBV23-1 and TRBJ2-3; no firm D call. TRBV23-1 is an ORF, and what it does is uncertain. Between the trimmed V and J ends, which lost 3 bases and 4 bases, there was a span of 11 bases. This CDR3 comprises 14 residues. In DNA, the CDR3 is TGCGCCAGCAGTCAGTCCCGGTTGCCAGATACGCAGTATTTT. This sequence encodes CASSQSRLPDTQYF.

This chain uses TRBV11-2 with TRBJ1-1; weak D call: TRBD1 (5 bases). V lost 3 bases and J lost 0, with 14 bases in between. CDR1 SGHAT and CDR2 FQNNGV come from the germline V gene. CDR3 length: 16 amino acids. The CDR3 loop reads CASSLEGRQLNTEAFF. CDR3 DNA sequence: TGTGCCAGCAGCTTGGAGGGGCGACAGCTGAACACTGAAGCTTTCTTT.

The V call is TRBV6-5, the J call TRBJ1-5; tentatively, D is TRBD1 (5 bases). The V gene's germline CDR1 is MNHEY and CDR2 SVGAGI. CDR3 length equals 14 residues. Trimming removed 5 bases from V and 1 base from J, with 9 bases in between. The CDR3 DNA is TGTGCCAGCAGTCAGGGTGTGAGCAATCAGCCCCAGCATTTT. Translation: CASSQGVSNQPQHF.

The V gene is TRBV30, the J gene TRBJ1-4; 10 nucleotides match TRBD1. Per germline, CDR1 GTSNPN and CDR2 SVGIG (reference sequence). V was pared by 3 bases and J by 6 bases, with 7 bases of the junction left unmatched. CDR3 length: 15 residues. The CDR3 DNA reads TGTGCCTGGAGCACGGGGACAGGGGAATATGAAAAACTGTTTTTT. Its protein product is CAWSTGTGEYEKLFF.